This TCR beta chain was sequenced for a study of immune characterization of retroperitoneal liposarcoma. CDR3 length: 14 residues. CDR1 SGHTA and CDR2 FQGNSA come from the germline V gene. Trimming removed 5 bases from V and 2 bases from J; junction bases left unmatched: 4. By sample share, this clonotype is medium-sized. Via MiXCR, TCRdb re-called the PCR reads, giving one row per CDR3 protein. The top ten clones hold about two fifths of a sample with 2,000 to 3,000 distinct CDR3 sequences, under 45% of them seen once. Sequenced input: tumor tissue. The source of this sequence is a male donor with retroperitoneal liposarcoma. This chain uses TRBV7-2 with TRBJ2-5; 8 bases are a match to TRBD2. CDR3 DNA: TGTGCCAGCAGCCGGGGACTAGGTCAAGAGACCCAGTACTTC. Encoded protein: CASSRGLGQETQYF.